This T cell receptor beta chain was observed in a study of T cell repertoires in cytomegalovirus infection (dated by TCRdb to the late 2010s). About the study as a whole: Donor HLA type was relevant to the analysis, as public TCR beta signatures indicated carriage of CMV infection together with the matching HLA type.

For sequencing, an Illumina HiSeq 1500 was employed. TCRdb's own reprocessing of the public reads used fastp at Q25 and MiXCR and kept productive beta chains. Rows merge per CDR3 protein into single entries with the most common DNA and genes. The sample includes approximately 180,000 distinct CDR3 sequences, with roughly 9.8% observed a single time. The ten largest clones take up about 4.6% of the sample. As for this clonotype: The antigen it recognizes is unknown. One base away there is no much larger clone; base qualities are not given.

The CDR3, cysteine through phenylalanine, is 16 amino acids long. The sequence is cut down to CDR3 DNA, 48 bases in frame from base 1. Sequences KGHSH (CDR1) and LQKENI (CDR2) are obtained from the germline V gene. Trimming takes 3 bases off V and 2 bases off J; junction bases not matched to a gene: 9. What the study reported, not specific to this receptor: Carriers of CMV infection plus the relevant HLA type were discriminated by the cumulative frequency of public TCR beta family members in the study cohort and in an independent approximately 360-donor cohort. The ex vivo response was dominated by HLA-C-restricted CMV-specific TCR beta clonotypes, which also provided the single most frequent clonotype in two of eight donors.

The source material was PBMCs. The V gene is TRBV18 and the J gene is TRBJ1-1; 7 of the junction bases match TRBD1. The TCR comes from a human donor in good health (CMV status not recorded). Some clones in this sample may be carry-over from other donors' samples. The CDR3 protein is CASSPLPRQGNTEAFF. The nucleotide sequence is TGTGCCAGCTCACCTCTACCAAGACAGGGAAACACTGAAGCTTTCTTT.